These 31 T cell receptor beta chains were all obtained from the same sample, sequenced in a study of molecular identifiers for immune sequencing clone quantification. TCRdb reprocessed the PCR reads with MiXCR, giving one entry per CDR3 protein. The table lists around 89,000 distinct CDR3 sequences, around 20% of them singletons, with around 0.8% in the top ten. Sequenced sample: naive CD8+ T cells from blood, with Jurkat cell RNA spiked in. Subset defined: FACS-sorted CD8+CD4-CCR7+CD45RA+ naive T cells. Receptors were obtained from a human donor in good health. Some libraries in this study had Jurkat cell RNA spiked in.

With respect to this clonotype: An end of the junction differs from the germline gene, which may be a read error. The chain has TRBV15 and TRBJ2-3; D is unclear. The germline CDR1 and CDR2 sequences are LNHNV and YYDKDF (reference sequence). This CDR3 has 12 amino acids. The CDR3 DNA sequence: TGTGTCACCAGCAGAGTACAAGATACGCGGTATTTT. Translated: CVTSRVQDTRYF.

This clonotype showed up many times. This rearrangement joins TRBV30 to TRBJ1-1; D gene unclear. This CDR3 comprises 12 residues. V shed 5 bases and J shed 5 bases, with 12 bases lying between them. In germline, CDR1 is GTSNPN, CDR2 SVGIG (reference sequence). This chain's CDR3 is CAWSVFRTEAFF. In DNA form, the CDR3 reads TGTGCCTGGTCAGTTTTTCGGACTGAAGCTTTCTTT.

Comments on this clonotype: A much more abundant neighbour one base away suggests this may be a read error. V and J are TRBV20-1 and TRBJ2-7; TRBD2 matches at 10 bases. This CDR3 has 17 residues. Looked up from germline, CDR1 is DFQATT and CDR2 is SNEGSKA (reference sequence). The CDR3 reads CIASGLAGVLSSYEQYF. As DNA, the CDR3 is TGCATTGCTAGTGGGCTAGCGGGAGTTCTTAGCTCCTACGAGCAGTACTTC.

Concerning this clonotype itself: This may arise from a read error, as a much more abundant clone is one base away. The chain links TRBV24-1 to TRBJ2-1, with D perhaps matching TRBD2 (7 bases). The CDR3 runs 19 residues. Trimming stripped 3 bases from V and 6 bases from J, with 26 bases between. CDR1 and CDR2 (germline): KGHDR, SFDVKD. CDR3 region: CATSDPGTGGSWGANEQFF. CDR3 nucleotides: TGTGCCACCAGTGATCCCGGGACTGGCGGGAGTTGGGGGGCCAATGAGCAGTTCTTC.

Ten or more counts support this clonotype. V is TRBV9 and J is TRBJ2-1, with no clear D. Trimming cost V 4 bases and J 4 bases, with 6 bases left between them. Germline CDR1 and CDR2: SGDLS and YYNGEE. CDR3 length equals 12 residues. CDR3 DNA: TGTGCCAGCAGCCTAAATTACAATGAGCAGTTCTTC. Translating it yields CASSLNYNEQFF.

To note about this clonotype: A clone one base away is much larger, so this may be a read error. This chain connects TRBV27 to TRBJ2-7, with 7 bases identical to TRBD1. The CDR3 is made up of 16 amino acids. J gave up 2 bases and V 6 bases, and 13 bases lay outside the gene matches. Germline V gives CDR1 MNHEY, CDR2 SMNVEV (reference sequence). The CDR3: CASSYTGARHTYEQYF. The DNA of the CDR3 is TGTGCCAGCAGCTACACAGGGGCCCGTCATACCTACGAGCAGTACTTC.

This clonotype was detected many times. The rearrangement uses TRBV4-1 and TRBJ2-7; 8 positions match TRBD1. V lost 2 bases and J lost 3; bases outside the gene matches: 3. Germline CDR1 reads MGHRA; CDR2 reads YSYEKL. CDR3 length equals 14 residues. Written as DNA, the CDR3 is TGCGCCAGCAGCCAAAAAACAGGGGGCTACGAGCAGTACTTC. This gives the protein CASSQKTGGYEQYF.

This clonotype has at least ten counts. The chain links TRBV27 to TRBJ2-7, with D possibly matching TRBD1 (6 bases). CDR3 length: 15 amino acids. Germline assignment: CDR1 MNHEY and CDR2 SMNVEV (reference sequence). V was pared by 5 bases and J by 2 bases, with 16 bases between. The CDR3 reads CASSPAPGQTYEQYF. Here the CDR3 DNA reads TGTGCCAGCAGTCCCGCCCCCGGACAGACCTACGAGCAGTACTTC.

This chain uses TRBV7-9 with TRBJ2-1; D possibly uses TRBD1 or TRBD2 (5 bases each). CDR3 length: 15 amino acids. CDR1 is SEHNR, CDR2 FQNEAQ, per germline (reference sequence). V was shortened by 7 bases and J by 0 bases, with 13 bases between the two germline ends. CDR3 sequence (DNA): TGTGCCAGCACCCTGGGGGTGGGCTCCTACAATGAGCAGTTCTTC. Its protein product is CASTLGVGSYNEQFF.

This clonotype was found many times. DNA of the CDR3: TGCAGTGCTAGAGAGTCCTCCCCCAGGGTTGCGCAGTATTTT. Translated: CSARESSPRVAQYF. The chain uses TRBV20-1 and TRBJ2-3, with D maybe TRBD1 (5 bases). V dropped 0 bases and J dropped 10 bases, with 17 bases sitting between them. CDR3 length: 14 residues. Germline loops: CDR1 DFQATT, CDR2 SNEGSKA (reference sequence).

At least ten counts were recorded for this clonotype. The chain's CDR3 is CSARDPWDRNTDTQYF. The DNA of the CDR3 is TGCAGTGCTAGAGATCCCTGGGACAGGAACACAGATACGCAGTATTTT. The chain links TRBV20-1 to TRBJ2-3; the match to TRBD1 covers 8 bases. Germline CDR1 DFQATT, CDR2 SNEGSKA (reference sequence). Trimming at V came to 0 bases and at J to 2 bases, leaving 7 bases not matched to a gene. The CDR3 runs to 16 residues.

In regard to this clonotype: A read error may explain this, as a much larger clone is one base away. The chain couples TRBV5-4 to TRBJ2-4; either TRBD1 or TRBD2 may supply D (5 bases each). From germline, CDR1 is SGHNT and CDR2 YYREEE (reference sequence). V was trimmed by 7 bases and J by 0 bases, leaving 11 bases between them. The CDR3 totals 14 residues. This CDR3 reads CASCSGLAKNIQYF. DNA of the CDR3: TGTGCCAGCTGCTCGGGGCTAGCCAAAAACATTCAGTACTTC.

This clonotype was detected a few times. CDR3 loop: CASSVTGSTDTQYF. The CDR3 region has the DNA TGTGCCAGCAGCGTAACAGGGAGCACAGATACGCAGTATTTT. The gene calls are TRBV9 and TRBJ2-3, with D possibly being TRBD1 (6 bases). This CDR3 is built from 14 residues. The V end was cut by 1 base, the J end by 0 bases, with 6 bases between. CDR1 and CDR2 from the germline V gene are SGDLS and YYNGEE.

Worth noting for this clonotype: It may be a read error: a sequence one base away is much more abundant. The CDR3 sequence is CAATRGTGKPGELFF. The CDR3 DNA follows: TGTGCCGCGACCCGCGGGACAGGGAAGCCCGGGGAGCTGTTTTTT. The J gene is TRBJ2-2, the V gene TRBV28, with 9 bases identical to TRBD1. V shed 11 bases and J 6 bases; nucleotides not matched to a gene: 13. The CDR3 has 15 amino acids. CDR1 and CDR2 from the germline V gene are MDHEN and SYDVKM.

Comments on this clonotype: This could be a read error, since a much larger clone is one nucleotide away. This chain uses TRBV10-3 with TRBJ2-6, with 7 bases identical to TRBD1. Germline CDR1 is ENHRY and CDR2 is SYGVKD. The CDR3 consists of 17 residues. For the CDR3, the DNA is TGTGTCATCGGAACGACAGGGTCTAGCTCTGGGGCCAACGTCCTGACTTTC. This codes for CVIGTTGSSSGANVLTF.

This clonotype came up many times. This chain joins TRBV6-5 and TRBJ2-3; 10 nucleotides line up with TRBD2. Unmatched junction bases numbered 13, after V lost 5 bases and J lost 5 bases. Germline V gene lookup returns CDR1 MNHEY and CDR2 SVGAGI. CDR3 size: 17 residues. The CDR3 DNA sequence: TGTGCCAGCAGTCCGTATTTTGCTAGCGGGAGTCAAGATACGCAGTATTTT. Its protein product is CASSPYFASGSQDTQYF.

This clonotype was picked up many times. The chain uses TRBV6-2 or TRBV6-3 and TRBJ1-1; TRBD1 is a possible D gene (5 bases). The CDR3 extends over 13 amino acids. Germline V gene lookup returns CDR1 MNHEY and CDR2 SVGEGT. Deletions cut 6 bases from V and 3 bases from J, with 11 bases between. CDR3 sequence (DNA): TGTGCCAGCAGAGACAGAGCATACACTGAAGCTTTCTTT. Its translation: CASRDRAYTEAFF.

This clonotype showed up many times. The V call is TRBV5-1, the J call TRBJ2-2; TRBD2 matches 8 bases. Germline values: CDR1 SGHRS, CDR2 YFSETQ. With 0 bases clipped from V and 3 bases from J, the junction kept 4 bases outside the gene matches. The CDR3 runs 16 residues. CDR3 coding DNA: TGCGCCAGCAGCTTGGCCGGGGGGGAGGACACCGGGGAGCTGTTTTTT. This sequence encodes CASSLAGGEDTGELFF.

This clonotype was observed many times. The rearrangement joins TRBV5-1 to TRBJ2-1; D gene unclear. Trimming removed 0 bases at V and 1 base at J, with 5 bases between. The V gene's germline CDR1 is SGHRS and CDR2 YFSETQ. The CDR3 consists of 14 residues. The CDR3 here is CASSLEASYNEQFF. The DNA of the CDR3 is TGCGCCAGCAGCTTGGAGGCATCCTACAATGAGCAGTTCTTC. Full variable domain (missing parts from reference TRBV5-1 and TRBJ2-1): KAGVTQTPRYLIKTRGQQVTLSCSPISGHRSVSWYQQTPGQGLQFLFEYFSETQRNKGNFPGRFSGRQFSNSRSEMNVSTLELGDSALYLCASSLEASYNEQFFGPGTRLTVL.

Concerning this clonotype: One junction end disagrees with the germline gene, perhaps due to a read error. The chain is built from TRBV12-3 or TRBV12-4 and TRBJ2-7; perhaps D is TRBD1 or TRBD2 (5 bases each). This CDR3 comprises 16 residues. The CDR3 DNA sequence: TGTACCAGCAGTCCGCCGGGGCAAAAGAGCTCCTACGAGCAGTACTTC. Its translation: CTSSPPGQKSSYEQYF.

For this clonotype: A single base separates this from a much larger clone, so it may be a read error. No conserved phenylalanine or tryptophan is present at the end of the CDR3, so a read error is the likely explanation. The rearrangement links TRBV4-1 to TRBJ1-1; TRBD1 is a possible D gene (6 bases). The CDR3 sequence is 15 residues long. Deletions cut 1 base from V and 3 bases from J, with 12 bases between. Germline V CDR1 and CDR2: MGHRA, YSYEKL. The CDR3 protein is CASSQVSGADTEAFL. The CDR3 region has the DNA TGCGCCAGCAGCCAAGTTTCAGGGGCAGACACTGAAGCTTTCCTT.

Of note for this clonotype: A much larger clone sits a single nucleotide away, making a read error possible. The rearrangement links TRBV27 to TRBJ1-1; 7 bases are a match to TRBD1. The V segment lost 6 bases and the J segment 6 bases; nucleotides outside the gene matches: 13. CDR1 and CDR2 (germline): MNHEY, SMNVEV (reference sequence). There are 15 residues in the CDR3. The CDR3 protein is CASRNEGGQDAEAFF. CDR3 bases: TGTGCCAGCAGAAACGAAGGGGGCCAAGACGCTGAAGCTTTCTTT.

This clonotype was counted once. Being one base from a much bigger clone, this may be a read error. V and J are TRBV24-1 and TRBJ2-1; D call uncertain. Germline values: CDR1 KGHDR, CDR2 SFDVKD. The CDR3 runs to 14 residues. The CDR3 region has the DNA TGTGCCGCCAGTTCTATCGGCACCGACAATGAGCAGTTCTTC. Residues: CAASSIGTDNEQFF.

This clonotype was recorded many times. V and J are TRBV20-1 and TRBJ2-7, with 7 positions matching TRBD1. CDR3 length equals 15 residues. V was clipped by 4 bases and J by 4 bases; unmatched bases: 13. Germline lookup yields CDR1 DFQATT and CDR2 SNEGSKA (reference sequence). Here the CDR3 reads CSATRDQGQVYEQYF. As DNA, the CDR3 is TGCAGTGCTACCAGAGATCAAGGACAGGTATACGAGCAGTACTTC.

Regarding this clonotype: This may be a read error, as it is one base from a much larger clone. This chain joins TRBV19 and TRBJ2-1; no definite D call. The germline V gene encodes CDR1 LNHDA and CDR2 SQIVND (reference sequence). This CDR3 has 15 amino acids. The CDR3 DNA reads as TGTGCCAGTAGTATTGACTCGTACTCCCACAATGAGCAGTTCTTC. Translation: CASSIDSYSHNEQFF. Together with reference TRBV19 and TRBJ2-1, the CDR3 gives the full variable domain: DGGITQSPKYLFRKEGQNVTLSCEQNLNHDAMYWYRQDPGQGLRLIYYSQIVNDFQKGDIAEGYSVSREKKESFPLTVTSAQKNPTAFYLCASSIDSYSHNEQFFGPGTRLTVL.

This clonotype was observed many times. V gene TRBV6-5 combines with J gene TRBJ2-7, with a tentative D call TRBD1 (6 bases). Germline V gene lookup returns CDR1 MNHEY and CDR2 SVGAGI. The CDR3 covers 14 residues. With 0 bases removed from V and 5 bases from J, the gap between germline ends came to 11 bases. The CDR3 coding sequence is TGTGCCAGCAGTTACTCGATTGGGGGCAACGAGCAGTACTTC. Translation gives CASSYSIGGNEQYF.

The table lists this clonotype with many counts. This chain connects TRBV4-3 to TRBJ2-7, with D possibly being TRBD2 (6 bases). V lost 0 bases and J 2 bases, leaving 11 bases between the germline ends. Germline loops: CDR1 LGHNA, CDR2 YSLEER. This CDR3 contains 15 residues. The CDR3 region has the DNA TGCGCCAGCAGCCAAGATCGGGGGAGCACCTACGAGCAGTACTTC. Protein sequence: CASSQDRGSTYEQYF.

To note about this clonotype: This sequence may be a read error, since a much larger clone differs from it by one base. No conserved phenylalanine or tryptophan ends this CDR3, so it is likely a read error. The chain carries TRBV2 and TRBJ2-1; perhaps TRBD2 as D (5 bases). The CDR3 runs 13 residues. Deletions cut 9 bases from V and 0 bases from J, with 9 bases between. Looked up from germline, CDR1 is SNHLY and CDR2 is FYNNEI. The CDR3 is CASVSDSYNEQFL. Written as DNA, the CDR3 is TGTGCCAGTGTTAGCGACTCCTACAATGAGCAGTTCCTC.

This clonotype was recorded many times. This chain uses TRBV11-2 with TRBJ2-7; 7 bases match TRBD1. The CDR3 runs to 12 residues. Trimming at V came to 7 bases and at J to 5 bases, leaving 5 bases not matched to a gene. Germline V CDR1 and CDR2: SGHAT, FQNNGV. This chain's CDR3 is CASTRTGDEQYF. In nucleotides, the CDR3 is TGTGCCAGCACCAGAACAGGGGACGAGCAGTACTTC. Combining the CDR3 with reference TRBV11-2 and TRBJ2-7 gives the whole variable domain EAGVAQSPRYKIIEKRQSVAFWCNPISGHATLYWYQQILGQGPKLLIQFQNNGVVDDSQLPKDRFSAERLKGVDSTLKIQPAKLEDSAVYLCASTRTGDEQYFGPGTRLTVT.

There are a few counts of this clonotype. A much larger clone lies a single base off, so this may be a read error. This rearrangement joins TRBV13 to TRBJ1-2, with D hard to call. CDR1 is PRHDT, CDR2 FYEKMQ, per germline (reference sequence). V lost 2 bases to trimming and J lost 8 bases, with 15 bases between them. The CDR3 length is 14 residues. CDR3: CASSLISAIAGYTF. CDR3 coding DNA: TGTGCCAGCAGCTTAATTTCTGCGATAGCGGGCTACACCTTC.

In its sample, this clonotype was seen many times. The chain has TRBV6-5 and TRBJ1-1; tentative D call: TRBD1 (5 bases). CDR3 length equals 13 residues. The V and J ends lost 0 bases and 4 bases respectively, with 6 bases between them. The germline V gene encodes CDR1 MNHEY and CDR2 SVGAGI. The CDR3 protein is CASSYSGATEAFF. The CDR3 nucleotides read TGTGCCAGCAGTTACTCAGGGGCCACTGAAGCTTTCTTT.